This record concerns one T cell receptor beta chain sequence. What it binds is not known. The data are from a study of T cell responses to AZD1222 COVID-19 vaccine. Looking at the study overall: Second-dose recipients at about 4 or about 12 weeks were treated as one pooled group.

General study points: Donors were largely white British and mainly female; clonal diversity was possibly underestimated. Repertoire sampling was restricted to post-peak T cell response timepoints. Reportedly, nearly half of unique spike TCRs recognized epitopes outside B.1.351/B.1.1.7 mutations.

Sequenced by immunoSEQ multiplex PCR; TCRdb stores in-frame clones only, minus some. The sample lists more than 85,000 clones, around 81% occurring once. CDR3 length equals 14 residues. Germline CDR1 and CDR2: SEHNR and FQNEAQ (reference sequence). V dropped 4 bases and J dropped 10; count of bases not matched to a gene: 8. This chain uses TRBV7-9 with TRBJ1-4; TRBD1 aligns across 8 bases. The material was peripheral blood, obtained on day 0 of AZD1222 vaccination. The clonotype originates from an adult in good health. The CDR3 sequence: CASSSSRGQRKLFF. CDR3 DNA: TGTGCCAGCAGCTCGAGCAGGGGGCAACGAAAACTGTTTTTT.